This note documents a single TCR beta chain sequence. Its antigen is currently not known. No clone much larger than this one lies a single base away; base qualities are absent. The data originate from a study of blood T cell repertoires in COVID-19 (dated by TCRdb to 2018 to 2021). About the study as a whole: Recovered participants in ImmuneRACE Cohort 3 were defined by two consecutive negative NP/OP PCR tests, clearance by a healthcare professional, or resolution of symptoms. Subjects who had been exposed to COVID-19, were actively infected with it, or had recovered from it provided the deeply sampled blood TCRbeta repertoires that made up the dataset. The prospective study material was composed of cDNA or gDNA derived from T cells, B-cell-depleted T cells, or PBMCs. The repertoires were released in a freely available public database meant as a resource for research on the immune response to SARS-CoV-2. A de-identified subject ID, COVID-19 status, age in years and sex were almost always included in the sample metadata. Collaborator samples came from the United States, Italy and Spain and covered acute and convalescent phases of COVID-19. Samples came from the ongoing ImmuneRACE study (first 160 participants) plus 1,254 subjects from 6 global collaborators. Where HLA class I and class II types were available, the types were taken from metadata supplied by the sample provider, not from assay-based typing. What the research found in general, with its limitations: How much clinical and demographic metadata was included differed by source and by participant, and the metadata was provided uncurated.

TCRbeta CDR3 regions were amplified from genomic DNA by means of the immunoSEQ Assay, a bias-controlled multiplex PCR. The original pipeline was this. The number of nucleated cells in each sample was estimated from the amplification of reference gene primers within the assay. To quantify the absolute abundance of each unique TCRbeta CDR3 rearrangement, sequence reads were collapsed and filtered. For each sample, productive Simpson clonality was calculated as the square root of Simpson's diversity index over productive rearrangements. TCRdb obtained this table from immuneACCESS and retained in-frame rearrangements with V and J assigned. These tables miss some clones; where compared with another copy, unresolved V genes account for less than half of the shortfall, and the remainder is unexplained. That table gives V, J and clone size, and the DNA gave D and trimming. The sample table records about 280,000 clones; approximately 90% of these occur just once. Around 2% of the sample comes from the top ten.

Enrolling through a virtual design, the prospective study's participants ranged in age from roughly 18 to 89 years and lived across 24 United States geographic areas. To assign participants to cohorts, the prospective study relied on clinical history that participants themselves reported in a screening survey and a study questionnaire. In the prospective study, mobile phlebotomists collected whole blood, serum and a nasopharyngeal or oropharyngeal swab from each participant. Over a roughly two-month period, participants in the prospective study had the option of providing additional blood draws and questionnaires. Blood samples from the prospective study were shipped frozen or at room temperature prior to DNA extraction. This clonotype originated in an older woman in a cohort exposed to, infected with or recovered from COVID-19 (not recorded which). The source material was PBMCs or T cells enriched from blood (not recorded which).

The CDR3 reads as follows: CASSLVAGGANGYTF. The nucleotides read TGTGCCAGCAGCTTGGTGGCAGGGGGCGCGAATGGCTACACCTTC. This chain is built from TRBV5-5 and TRBJ1-2; the central 8 bases match TRBD1. From its cysteine to its phenylalanine, the CDR3 spans 15 amino acids. Kept here is only the CDR3 DNA, which spans 45 bases and is read in frame from base 1. Trimming accounts for 0 bases at V and 6 bases at J, while the number of junction bases matched to no gene is 7. For CDR1 and CDR2, the germline V gene (reference sequence) lists SGHKS and YYEKEE.